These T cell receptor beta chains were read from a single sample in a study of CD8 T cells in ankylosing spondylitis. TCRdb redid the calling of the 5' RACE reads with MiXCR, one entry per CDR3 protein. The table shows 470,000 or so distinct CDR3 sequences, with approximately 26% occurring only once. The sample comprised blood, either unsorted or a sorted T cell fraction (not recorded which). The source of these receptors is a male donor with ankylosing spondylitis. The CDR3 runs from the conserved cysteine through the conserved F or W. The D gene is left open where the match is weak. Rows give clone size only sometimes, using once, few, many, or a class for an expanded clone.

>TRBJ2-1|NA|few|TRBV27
TGTGCCAGCAGTTTGACCCGGGACCCTTGGGATGAGCAGTTCTTC
CASSLTRDPWDEQFF
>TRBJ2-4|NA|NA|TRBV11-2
TGTGCCAGCAGCTTAGGGTCCCAAGGCATTCAGTACTTC
CASSLGSQGIQYF
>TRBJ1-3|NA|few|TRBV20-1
TGCAGTGCTAGCGACAGGTCTGGAAACACCATATATTTT
CSASDRSGNTIYF
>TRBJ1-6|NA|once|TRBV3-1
TGTGCCAGCAGCCCGACAGAAACCTATAATTCACCCCTCCACTTT
CASSPTETYNSPLHF
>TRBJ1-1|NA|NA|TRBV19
TGTGCCAGTAGTATAGAGAGGCGCACTGAAGCTTTCTTT
CASSIERRTEAFF
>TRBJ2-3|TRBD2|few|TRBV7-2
TGTGCCAGCAGCACCGGGACTAGAGGAGATACGCAGTATTTT
CASSTGTRGDTQYF
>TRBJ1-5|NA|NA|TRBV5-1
TGCGCCAGCAGCTTGGCCGGGGGGGAATATCAGCCCCAGCATTTT
CASSLAGGEYQPQHF
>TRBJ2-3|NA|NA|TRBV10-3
TGTGCCACGGGATTATCAGGGATCACAGATACGCAGTATTTT
CATGLSGITDTQYF
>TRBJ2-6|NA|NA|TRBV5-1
TGCGCCAGCAGCTTGATCCCATCTGGGGCCAACGTCCTGACTTTC
CASSLIPSGANVLTF
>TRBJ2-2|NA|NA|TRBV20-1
TGCAGTGCTAGAGATAGGGCCGGGGAGCTGTTTTTT
CSARDRAGELFF
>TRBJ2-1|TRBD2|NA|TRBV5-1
TGCGCCAGCAGCTTGGGGGCTAGCGGAAAAGGAAATGAGCAGTTCTTC
CASSLGASGKGNEQFF
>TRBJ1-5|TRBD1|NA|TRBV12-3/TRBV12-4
TGTGCCAGCAGTTCCTCAAGGGGGCTAGTTCAGCCCCAGCATTTT
CASSSSRGLVQPQHF
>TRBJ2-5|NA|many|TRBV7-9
TGTGCCAGCAGCCGACGTCCGGCAGAGACCCAGTACTTC
CASSRRPAETQYF
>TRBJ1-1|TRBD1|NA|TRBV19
TGTGCCAGTCAACGGACAGGGGGAGGAACTGAAGCTTTCTTT
CASQRTGGGTEAFF
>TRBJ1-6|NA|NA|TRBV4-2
TGTGCCAGCAGCCAAGATAATCTCAGGAGTGGCGGTAATTCACCCCTCCACTTT
CASSQDNLRSGGNSPLHF
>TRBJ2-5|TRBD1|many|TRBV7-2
TGTGCCAGCAGCCTAAGACAGGGTGGGACCCAGTACTTC
CASSLRQGGTQYF
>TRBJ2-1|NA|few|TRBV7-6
TGTGCCAGCACCTCCCAGGGGCCGTACAATGAGCAGTTCTTC
CASTSQGPYNEQFF
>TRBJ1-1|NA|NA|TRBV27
TGTGCCAGCAGGCTGTTGGGGGGAACTGAAGCTTTCTTT
CASRLLGGTEAFF
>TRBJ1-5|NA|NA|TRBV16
TGTGCCAGCAGCCAATCGGAGGGGACCGGCAATCAGCCCCAGCATTTT
CASSQSEGTGNQPQHF
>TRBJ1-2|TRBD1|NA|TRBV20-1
TGCAGTGCTAGTCTGGGGACAGGGACCTCTAACTATGGCTACACCTTC
CSASLGTGTSNYGYTF
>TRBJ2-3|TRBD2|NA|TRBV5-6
TGTGCCAGCAGCTTGGTTGGACTAGCTTTGGATACGCAGTATTTT
CASSLVGLALDTQYF
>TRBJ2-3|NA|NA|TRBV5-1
TGCGCCAGCAGCTTGGATCAGGGGGGATTCAGTACGCAGTATTTT
CASSLDQGGFSTQYF
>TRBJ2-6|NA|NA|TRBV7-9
TGTGCCAGCGATCTCTCTGGGGCCAACGTCCTGACTTTC
CASDLSGANVLTF
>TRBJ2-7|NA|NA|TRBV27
TGTGCCAGCAGTTCCCCGACAGTCGGAGGCCACGAGCAGTACTTC
CASSSPTVGGHEQYF
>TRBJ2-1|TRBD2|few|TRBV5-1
TGCGCCAGCAGATCATCGGGACTAGCGGGAGGTTTAGAGCAGTTCTTC
CASRSSGLAGGLEQFF
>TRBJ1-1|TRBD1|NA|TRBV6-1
TGTGCCAGCAGTGGGAGGACAGGGGTAGGGAAGAACACTGAAGCTTTCTTT
CASSGRTGVGKNTEAFF
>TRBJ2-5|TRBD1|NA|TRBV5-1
TGCGCCAGCAGGCCGGGACAGCTACAAGAGACCCAGTACTTC
CASRPGQLQETQYF
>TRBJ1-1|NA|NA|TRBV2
TGTGCCAGCAACAAGGACCGGGGCACTGAAGCTTTCTTT
CASNKDRGTEAFF
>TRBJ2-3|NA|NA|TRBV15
TGTGCCACCAGCAGAAAGACAGGCACAGATACGCAGTATTTT
CATSRKTGTDTQYF
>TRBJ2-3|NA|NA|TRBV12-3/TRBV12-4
TGTGCCAGCAGTTTAGGGGGGAGTGAGGTAGATACGCAGTATTTT
CASSLGGSEVDTQYF
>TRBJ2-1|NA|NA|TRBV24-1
TGTGCCACCAGTGATTCTGATCTCTCCGGGGCCTACAATGAGCAGTTCTTC
CATSDSDLSGAYNEQFF
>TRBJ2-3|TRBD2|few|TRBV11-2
TGTGCCAGCAGCTTTTCGGTAGCGGGAGGTAGAACAGATACGCAGTATTTT
CASSFSVAGGRTDTQYF
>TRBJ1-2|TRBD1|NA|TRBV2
TGTGCCAGCAGTGGTGACAGGGGTATCTATGGCTACACCTTC
CASSGDRGIYGYTF
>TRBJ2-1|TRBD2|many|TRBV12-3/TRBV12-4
TGTGCCAGCAGTTTCCGCGGGAGAGGTGGGAATGAGCAGTTCTTC
CASSFRGRGGNEQFF
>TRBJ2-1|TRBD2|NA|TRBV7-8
TGTGCCAGCAGCCTATCCGCCCCGGGAGGCTACAATGAGCAGTTCTTC
CASSLSAPGGYNEQFF
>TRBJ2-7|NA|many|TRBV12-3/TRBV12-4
TGTGCCAGCAGTTTATTTTTCGGGTCACGTCGCTCCGAGCAGTACTTC
CASSLFFGSRRSEQYF
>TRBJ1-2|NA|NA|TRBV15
TGTGCCACCAGCAGAGATTTAACAGGGACGTATGGCTACACCTTC
CATSRDLTGTYGYTF
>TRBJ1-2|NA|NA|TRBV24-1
TGTGCCACCAGTGATAGCGCGCAGACCGGATCAATTAACTATGGCTACACCTTC
CATSDSAQTGSINYGYTF
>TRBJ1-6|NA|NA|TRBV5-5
TGTGCCAGCAGTTCCTATCACAGGGAAAAGGTGGCCCTCCACTTT
CASSSYHREKVALHF
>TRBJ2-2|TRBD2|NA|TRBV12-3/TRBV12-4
TGTGCCAGCAGTTTAATGGCGGGAGGTACGAACACCGGGGAGCTGTTTTTT
CASSLMAGGTNTGELFF
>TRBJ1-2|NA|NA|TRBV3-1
TGTGCCAGCAGCCCCTCGGGTTCAGGTGGTATAACTGATGGCTACACCTTC
CASSPSGSGGITDGYTF
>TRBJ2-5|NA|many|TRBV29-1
TGCAGCGTTGTAGAACAAGAGACCCAGTACTTC
CSVVEQETQYF
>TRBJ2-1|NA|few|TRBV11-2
TGTGCCAGCAGCTCTGGACTACTATCCTACAATGAGCAGTTCTTC
CASSSGLLSYNEQFF
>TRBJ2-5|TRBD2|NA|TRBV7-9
TGTGCCAGCAGCACCGGGACTAAAGTCCAAGAGACCCAGTACTTC
CASSTGTKVQETQYF
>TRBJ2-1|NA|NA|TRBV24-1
TGTGCCACCAGTGGCGGGACTCAAAACAATGAGCAGTTCTTC
CATSGGTQNNEQFF
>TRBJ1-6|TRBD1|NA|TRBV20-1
TGCAGTGCCTTGACAGGGGGTAATTCACCCCTCCACTTT
CSALTGGNSPLHF
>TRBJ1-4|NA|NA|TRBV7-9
TGTGCCAGCAGCTTAGCCATGGACAGTGAAAAACTGTTTTTT
CASSLAMDSEKLFF
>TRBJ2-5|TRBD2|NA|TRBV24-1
TGTGCCACCAGTGAAGTAGCGGGAGGTGGGGAGACCCAGTACTTC
CATSEVAGGGETQYF
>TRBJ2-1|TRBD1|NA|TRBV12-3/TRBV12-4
TGTGCCAGCAGGCCCGGGACAGGGGGTTCCTACAATGAGCAGTTCTTC
CASRPGTGGSYNEQFF
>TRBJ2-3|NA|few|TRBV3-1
TGTGCCAGCAGCCTCTTTCGGCTAGCCGGCACAGATACGCAGTATTTT
CASSLFRLAGTDTQYF
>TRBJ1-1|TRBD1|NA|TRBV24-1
TGTGCCACCAGTGATTCCTGGACAGGGTTGTACGCTGAAGCTTTCTTT
CATSDSWTGLYAEAFF
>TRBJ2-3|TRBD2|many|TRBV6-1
TGTGCCAGCAGTGTCGGTAGGACTAGCGGATGGGATACGCAGTATTTT
CASSVGRTSGWDTQYF
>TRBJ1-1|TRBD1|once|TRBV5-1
TGCGCCAGCAGCTCCAACAGGGGCTGGGACACTGAAGCTTTCTTT
CASSSNRGWDTEAFF
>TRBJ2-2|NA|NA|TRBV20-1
TGCAGTGCTAGAGACACCCATGGACAGAACACCGGGGAGCTGTTTTTT
CSARDTHGQNTGELFF
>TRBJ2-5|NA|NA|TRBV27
TGTGCCAGCAGTTCGACTTCGTCGACCCAGTACTTC
CASSSTSSTQYF
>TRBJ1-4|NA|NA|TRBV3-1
TGTGCCAGCAGCCAAGGCCAGGTGTCTAATGAAAAACTGTTTTTT
CASSQGQVSNEKLFF
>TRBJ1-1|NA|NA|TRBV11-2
TGTGCCAGCACCGAGGGCACTGAAGCTTTCTTT
CASTEGTEAFF
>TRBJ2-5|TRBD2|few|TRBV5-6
TGTGCCAGCAGCTTCTTAGCGGGCCAAGAGACCCAGTACTTC
CASSFLAGQETQYF
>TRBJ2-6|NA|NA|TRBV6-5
TGTGCCAGCAGTTACGGGACAACCGCTGGGGCCAACGTCCTGACTTTC
CASSYGTTAGANVLTF